These T cell receptor beta chains were read from a single sample in a study of blood T cell repertoires in COVID-19. Here immunoSEQ multiplex PCR was the method, and the copy in TCRdb shows in-frame clones only, minus some. Here the sample spans approximately 49,000 clones, 68% being singletons. Sample: peripheral blood. The receptors here all came from a woman aged 70-85 years with acute or convalescent COVID-19. CDR3s include the opening cysteine and the closing phenylalanine or tryptophan. A D gene is named only where the DNA matches it firmly. Clone size is given for some rows only: seen once, a few or many times, or a class if the clone is expanded.

J,size,V,D,CDR3,DNA
TRBJ2-7,.,TRBV5-1,TRBD1,CASSTRTGPYEQYF,TGCGCCAGCAGCACTAGGACAGGACCCTACGAGCAGTACTTC
TRBJ2-3,.,TRBV7-9,TRBD2,CASSRTGSGRDTQYF,TGTGCCAGCAGCCGTACCGGTAGCGGGCGAGATACGCAGTATTTT
TRBJ2-1,.,TRBV19,TRBD1,CASSIQGENPFF,TGTGCCAGTAGTATACAGGGGGAGAATCCGTTCTTC
TRBJ2-1,.,TRBV5-4,TRBD2,CASSFSGRAGEQFF,TGTGCCAGCAGCTTCAGCGGGAGGGCCGGCGAGCAGTTCTTC
TRBJ2-5,few,TRBV6-2/TRBV6-3,.,CASSYSAQETQYF,TGTGCCAGCAGTTACTCGGCCCAAGAGACCCAGTACTTC
TRBJ1-2,.,TRBV7-2,.,CASSYGTGGGYTF,TGTGCCAGCAGCTATGGGACCGGAGGGGGCTACACCTTC
TRBJ2-3,.,TRBV4-3,.,CASSQGWMGATDTQYF,TGCGCCAGCAGCCAAGGGTGGATGGGGGCAACAGATACGCAGTATTTT
TRBJ1-6,once,TRBV18,TRBD1,CASSPATGNNSPLHF,TGTGCCAGCTCACCAGCGACAGGGAATAATTCACCCCTCCACTTT
TRBJ1-3,few,TRBV2,.,CASNLDSGNTIYF,TGTGCCAGCAACTTAGACTCTGGAAACACCATATATTTT
TRBJ2-1,few,TRBV2,TRBD2,CASRLEAGGPHEQFF,TGTGCCAGCAGACTCGAAGCGGGAGGGCCCCATGAGCAGTTCTTC
TRBJ1-5,few,TRBV2,.,CASTAQGRDQPQHF,TGTGCCAGCACTGCCCAGGGGCGGGATCAGCCCCAGCATTTT
TRBJ2-3,few,TRBV19,TRBD2,CASSISSGRTDTQYF,TGTGCCAGTAGTATATCAAGCGGGAGAACAGATACGCAGTATTTT
TRBJ2-1,once,TRBV20-1,.,CSASGALSTYNEQFF,TGCAGTGCTAGTGGGGCGCTTTCAACCTACAATGAGCAGTTCTTC
TRBJ2-7,few,TRBV6-1,TRBD1,CASSEDTGASYEQYF,TGTGCCAGCAGTGAAGATACAGGGGCGTCCTACGAGCAGTACTTC